This TCR beta chain was sequenced in a study of T cell repertoires in cytomegalovirus infection. Study-wide points: Cumulative public TCR beta family frequency identified carriers of CMV plus the relevant HLA.

A single record per CDR3 protein comes from TCRdb applying MiXCR to the reads. The sample carries 120,000 to 150,000 distinct CDR3 sequences, under 8.5% recorded once. This clonotype was detected many times. What it binds is not known. Sequencing was carried out using PBMCs. This receptor was taken from a human donor in good health (CMV status not recorded). Some clones in this sample may be carry-over from other donors' samples.

CDR3 DNA sequence: TGTGCCAGCAGCTTGAGGACTAGCGGAACAGATACGCAGTATTTT. It encodes CASSLRTSGTDTQYF. The chain combines TRBV7-2 with TRBJ2-3, with TRBD2 matching 10 bases. The V segment lost 3 bases and the J segment 3 bases; nucleotides outside the gene matches: 3. The V gene's germline CDR1 is SGHTA and CDR2 FQGNSA. CDR3 length: 15 residues.